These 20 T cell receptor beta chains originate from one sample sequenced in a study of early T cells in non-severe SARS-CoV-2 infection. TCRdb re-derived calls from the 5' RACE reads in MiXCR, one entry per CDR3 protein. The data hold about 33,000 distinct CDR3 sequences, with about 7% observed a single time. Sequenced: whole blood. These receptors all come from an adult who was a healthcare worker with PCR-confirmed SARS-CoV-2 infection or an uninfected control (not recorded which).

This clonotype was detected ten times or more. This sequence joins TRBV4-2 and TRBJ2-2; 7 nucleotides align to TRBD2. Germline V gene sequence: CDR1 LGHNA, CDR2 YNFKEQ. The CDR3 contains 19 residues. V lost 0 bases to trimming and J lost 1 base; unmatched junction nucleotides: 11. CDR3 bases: TGTGCCAGCAGCCAAGAGTCGGCTAGCGGTAGCCTGAACACCGGGGAGCTGTTTTTT. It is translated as CASSQESASGSLNTGELFF.

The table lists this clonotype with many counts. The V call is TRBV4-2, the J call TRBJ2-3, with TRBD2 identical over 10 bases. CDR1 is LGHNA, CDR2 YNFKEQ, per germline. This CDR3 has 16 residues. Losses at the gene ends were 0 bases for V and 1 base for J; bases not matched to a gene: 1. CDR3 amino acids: CASSQDLAGGTDTQYF. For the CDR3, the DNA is TGTGCCAGCAGCCAAGATCTAGCGGGAGGCACAGATACGCAGTATTTT.

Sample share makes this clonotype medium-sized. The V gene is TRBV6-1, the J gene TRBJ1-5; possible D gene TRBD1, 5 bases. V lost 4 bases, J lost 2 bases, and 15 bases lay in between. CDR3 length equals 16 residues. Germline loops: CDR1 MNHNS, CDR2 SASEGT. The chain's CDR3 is CASSAQAGIGNQPQHF. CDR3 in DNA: TGTGCCAGCAGTGCCCAGGCAGGGATCGGCAATCAGCCCCAGCATTTT.

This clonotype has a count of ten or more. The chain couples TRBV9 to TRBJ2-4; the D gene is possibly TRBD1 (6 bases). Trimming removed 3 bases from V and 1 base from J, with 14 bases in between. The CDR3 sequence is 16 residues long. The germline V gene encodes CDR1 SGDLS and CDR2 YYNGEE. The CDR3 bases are TGTGCCAGCAGCGCACAGGGTTACGGGGCCAAAAACATTCAGTACTTC. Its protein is CASSAQGYGAKNIQYF.

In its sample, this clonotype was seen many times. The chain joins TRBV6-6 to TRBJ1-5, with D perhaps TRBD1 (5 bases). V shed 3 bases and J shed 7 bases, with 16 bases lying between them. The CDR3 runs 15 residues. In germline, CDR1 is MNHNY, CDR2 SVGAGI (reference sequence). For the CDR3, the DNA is TGTGCCAGCAGTTATCCTATCGGGGGTAGCCAGCCCCAGCATTTT. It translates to CASSYPIGGSQPQHF.

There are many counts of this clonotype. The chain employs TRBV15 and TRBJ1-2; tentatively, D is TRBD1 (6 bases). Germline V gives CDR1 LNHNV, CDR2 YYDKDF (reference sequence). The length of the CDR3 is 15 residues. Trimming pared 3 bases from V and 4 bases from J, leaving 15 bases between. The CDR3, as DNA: TGTGCCACCAGCAGCGTAAGAACAGGGATCTATGGCTACACCTTC. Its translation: CATSSVRTGIYGYTF.

The CDR3 sequence is CATSRTGTSGRNEQFF. CDR3 DNA: TGTGCCACCAGCAGGACCGGGACTAGCGGGAGGAATGAGCAGTTCTTC. The chain joins TRBV15 to TRBJ2-1, with 15 bases fitting TRBD2. The CDR3 has 16 amino acids. CDR1 and CDR2 (germline): LNHNV, YYDKDF (reference sequence). After removal of 3 bases from V and 7 bases from J, the junction contained 4 bases not matched to a gene.

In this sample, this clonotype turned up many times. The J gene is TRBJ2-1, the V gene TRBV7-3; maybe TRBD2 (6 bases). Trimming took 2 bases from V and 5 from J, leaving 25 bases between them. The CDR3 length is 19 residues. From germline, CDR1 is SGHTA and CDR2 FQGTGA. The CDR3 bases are TGTGCCAGCAGCTTATCTTCCCCCGGGACTCCCCCAAACAACAATGAGCAGTTCTTC. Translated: CASSLSSPGTPPNNNEQFF.

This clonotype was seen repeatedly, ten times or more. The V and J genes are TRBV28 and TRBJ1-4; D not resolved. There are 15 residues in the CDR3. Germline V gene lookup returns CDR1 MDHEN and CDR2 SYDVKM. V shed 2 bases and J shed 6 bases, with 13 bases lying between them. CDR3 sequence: CASSLTDRAHEKLFF. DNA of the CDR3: TGTGCCAGCAGTTTAACCGATAGGGCGCATGAAAAACTGTTTTTT.

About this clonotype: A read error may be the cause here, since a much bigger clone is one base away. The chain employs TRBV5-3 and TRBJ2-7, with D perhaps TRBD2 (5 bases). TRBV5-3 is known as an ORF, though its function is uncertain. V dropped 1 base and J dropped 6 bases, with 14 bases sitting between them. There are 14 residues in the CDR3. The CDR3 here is CARSLYSGTREQYF. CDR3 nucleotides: TGTGCCAGAAGCTTGTACAGCGGAACCCGCGAGCAGTACTTC.

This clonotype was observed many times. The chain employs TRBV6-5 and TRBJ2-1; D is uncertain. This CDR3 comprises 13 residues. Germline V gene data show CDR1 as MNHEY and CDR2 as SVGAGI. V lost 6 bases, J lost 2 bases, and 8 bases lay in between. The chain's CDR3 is CASRLTTYNEQFF. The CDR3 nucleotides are TGTGCCAGCAGACTTACAACCTACAATGAGCAGTTCTTC.

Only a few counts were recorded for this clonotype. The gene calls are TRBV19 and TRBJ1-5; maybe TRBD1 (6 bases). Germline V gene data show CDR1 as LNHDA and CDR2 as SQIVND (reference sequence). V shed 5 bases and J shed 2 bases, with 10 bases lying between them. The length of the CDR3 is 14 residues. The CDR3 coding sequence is TGTGCCAGTAGTCAGGGGCTCGGCAATCAGCCCCAGCATTTT. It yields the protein CASSQGLGNQPQHF.

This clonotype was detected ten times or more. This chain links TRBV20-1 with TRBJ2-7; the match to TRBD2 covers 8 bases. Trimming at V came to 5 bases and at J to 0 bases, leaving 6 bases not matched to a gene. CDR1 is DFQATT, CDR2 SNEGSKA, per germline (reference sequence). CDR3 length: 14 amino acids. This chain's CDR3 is CSADPAGASYEQYF. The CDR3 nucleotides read TGCAGTGCTGATCCAGCGGGAGCCTCCTACGAGCAGTACTTC.

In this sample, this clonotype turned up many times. CDR3 protein: CASRRQGRDNEQFF. CDR3 nucleotides: TGTGCCAGCAGGAGGCAGGGAAGAGACAATGAGCAGTTCTTC. The chain carries TRBV14 and TRBJ2-1, with D maybe TRBD1 (5 bases). The CDR3 contains 14 residues. The V end lost 6 bases, the J end lost 5 bases, and 14 bases lay between the germline ends. Germline CDR1 is SGHDN and CDR2 is FVKESK.

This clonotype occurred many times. In DNA form, the CDR3 reads TGCAGTGCTACTTCTTGGACTAGCGGGGACAATGAGCAGTTCTTC. It yields the protein CSATSWTSGDNEQFF. The chain joins TRBV20-1 to TRBJ2-1; 12 positions match TRBD2. The CDR3 is 15 residues long. Losses at the gene ends were 4 bases for V and 5 bases for J; bases not matched to a gene: 6. CDR1 is DFQATT, CDR2 SNEGSKA, per germline (reference sequence).

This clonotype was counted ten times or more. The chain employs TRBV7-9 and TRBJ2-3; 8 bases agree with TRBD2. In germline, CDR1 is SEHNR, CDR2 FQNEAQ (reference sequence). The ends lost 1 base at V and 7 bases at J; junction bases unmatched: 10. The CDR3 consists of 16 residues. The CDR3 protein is CASSLVREGRGNTQYF. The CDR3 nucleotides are TGTGCCAGCAGCTTAGTACGGGAGGGCCGCGGAAATACGCAGTATTTT.

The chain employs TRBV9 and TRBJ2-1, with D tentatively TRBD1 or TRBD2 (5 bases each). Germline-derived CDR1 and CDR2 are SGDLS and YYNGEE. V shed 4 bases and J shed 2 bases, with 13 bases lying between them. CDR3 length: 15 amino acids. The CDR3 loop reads CASSPLRGTYNEQFF. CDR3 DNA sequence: TGTGCCAGCAGCCCCCTCCGGGGCACCTACAATGAGCAGTTCTTC.

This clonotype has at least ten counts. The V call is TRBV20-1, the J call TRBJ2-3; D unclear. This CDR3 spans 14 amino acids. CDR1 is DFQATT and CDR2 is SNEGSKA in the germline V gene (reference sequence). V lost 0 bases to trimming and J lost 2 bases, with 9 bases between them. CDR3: CSARDARITDTQYF. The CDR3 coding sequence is TGCAGTGCTAGAGATGCCAGGATCACAGATACGCAGTATTTT.

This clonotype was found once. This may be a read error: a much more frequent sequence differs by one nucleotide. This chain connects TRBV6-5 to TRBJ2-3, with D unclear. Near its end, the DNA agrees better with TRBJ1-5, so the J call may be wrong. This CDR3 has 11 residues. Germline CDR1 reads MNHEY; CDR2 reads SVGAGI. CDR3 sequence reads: CASSYQDTQHF. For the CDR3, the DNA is TGTGCCAGCAGTTATCAGGATACGCAGCATTTT.

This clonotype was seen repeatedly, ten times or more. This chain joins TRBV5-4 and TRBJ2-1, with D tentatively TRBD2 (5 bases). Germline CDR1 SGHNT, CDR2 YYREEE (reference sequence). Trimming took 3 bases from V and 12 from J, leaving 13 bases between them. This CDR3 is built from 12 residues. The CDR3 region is CASSSVASGQFF. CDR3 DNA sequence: TGTGCCAGCAGCTCAGTAGCGTCAGGGCAGTTCTTC.